The 23 T cell receptor beta chains below come from one sample, sequenced in a study of cytomegalovirus exposure and HLA in healthy donors. The study ran its PCR with 60 Vbeta and 13 Jbeta primers. Generated by immunoSEQ multiplex PCR, the TCRdb table keeps only in-frame clones and is missing some. Among 55,000 to 70,000 clones, 55% to 75% were seen once, and the ten largest hold around a sixth. Sample: PBMCs. The receptors derive from a middle-aged man in good health and CMV-seropositive.

This clone was counted once. The chain employs TRBV29-1 and TRBJ2-7, with D maybe TRBD2 (7 bases). V was shortened by 6 bases and J by 5 bases, with 17 bases between the two germline ends. Per germline, CDR1 SQVTM and CDR2 ANQGSEA. The length of the CDR3 is 13 residues. Here the CDR3 reads CSVPMGGANEQYF. The CDR3 nucleotides read TGCAGCGTCCCCATGGGGGGGGCCAACGAGCAGTACTTC.

The J gene is TRBJ1-6, the V gene TRBV7-3; weak D call: TRBD1 (6 bases). V was clipped by 1 base and J by 9 bases, with 10 bases between them. The CDR3 totals 14 residues. Germline V CDR1 and CDR2: SGHTA, FQGTGA. The CDR3 protein is CASSLMAGVSPLHF. The CDR3 nucleotides are TGTGCCAGCAGCTTAATGGCAGGGGTTTCACCCCTCCACTTT.

This clone has just one count. This chain uses TRBV6-5 with TRBJ2-3; 7 bases are a match to TRBD2. Trimming cost V 6 bases and J 4 bases; bases outside gene matches: 10. The CDR3 runs to 15 residues. Germline CDR1 reads MNHEY; CDR2 reads SVGAGI. CDR3 residues: CASSPWGGLPDTQYF. The CDR3, as DNA: TGTGCCAGCAGCCCATGGGGGGGTTTGCCAGATACGCAGTATTTT.

The J gene is TRBJ1-5, the V gene TRBV6-5, with a possible D match to TRBD1 (5 bases). Per germline, CDR1 MNHEY and CDR2 SVGAGI. V was trimmed by 2 bases and J by 6 bases, leaving 11 bases between them. This CDR3 contains 14 residues. CDR3 coding DNA: TGTGCCAGCAGTTACAGGCAGGGCACTCAGCCCCAGCATTTT. The encoded protein is CASSYRQGTQPQHF.

The chain carries TRBV5-6 and TRBJ2-7; tentative D call: TRBD1 (6 bases). V dropped 0 bases and J dropped 4 bases, with 11 bases sitting between them. The CDR3 extends over 14 amino acids. CDR1 is SGHDT, CDR2 YYEEEE, per germline. CDR3 sequence: CASSLGQAYYEQYF. The CDR3 DNA sequence: TGTGCCAGCAGCTTGGGACAGGCTTATTACGAGCAGTACTTC.

The chain combines TRBV29-1 with TRBJ1-1; the match to TRBD1 covers 9 bases. The CDR3 loop spans 12 amino acids. Per germline, CDR1 SQVTM and CDR2 ANQGSEA. V was pared by 3 bases and J by 11 bases, with 7 bases of the junction left unmatched. The CDR3, as DNA: TGCAGCGTTGATAACCGGGACAGGGTTGCTTTCTTT. Its translation is CSVDNRDRVAFF.

The V call is TRBV6-1, the J call TRBJ2-2; TRBD2 matches 14 bases. Germline V gene sequence: CDR1 MNHNS, CDR2 SASEGT. With V trimmed by 8 bases and J by 5 bases, 1 base remained unmatched. This CDR3 has 14 residues. The CDR3 spells CASGTSGSTGELFF. The CDR3 nucleotides read TGTGCCAGCGGGACTAGCGGGAGTACCGGGGAGCTGTTTTTT.

This clone occurred a few times. This rearrangement joins TRBV19 to TRBJ2-2, with 8 positions matching TRBD1. With V trimmed by 7 bases and J by 5 bases, 6 bases remained unmatched. Germline CDR1 reads LNHDA; CDR2 reads SQIVND (reference sequence). This CDR3 comprises 14 residues. The CDR3 region is CASTQGAVTGELFF. CDR3 sequence (DNA): TGTGCCAGTACTCAGGGGGCGGTTACCGGGGAGCTGTTTTTT.

The chain combines TRBV6-5 with TRBJ2-2; 11 bases are a match to TRBD2. The CDR3 totals 15 residues. Germline V gives CDR1 MNHEY, CDR2 SVGAGI. The J segment lost 4 bases and the V segment lost 6 bases, leaving 4 bases of the junction unmatched. Here the CDR3 reads CASRPGLAGTGELFF. CDR3 coding DNA: TGTGCCAGCAGACCCGGACTAGCGGGCACCGGGGAGCTGTTTTTT.

CDR3 in amino acids: CSVSDSQTQYF. CDR3 coding DNA: TGCAGCGTCTCGGACAGTCAGACCCAGTACTTC. The chain uses TRBV29-1 and TRBJ2-5; a possible D gene is TRBD1 (6 bases). This CDR3 spans 11 amino acids. V was shortened by 6 bases and J by 6 bases, with 11 bases between the two germline ends. Germline V gene data show CDR1 as SQVTM and CDR2 as ANQGSEA.

This chain links TRBV9 with TRBJ1-5, with D perhaps TRBD1 (5 bases). V was pared by 0 bases and J by 2 bases, with 9 bases between. Germline-derived CDR1 and CDR2 are SGDLS and YYNGEE. CDR3 length equals 15 residues. The CDR3 is CASSVGGLGNQPQHF. CDR3 DNA: TGTGCCAGCAGCGTAGGGGGACTTGGCAATCAGCCCCAGCATTTT. The full variable domain, completed using reference TRBV9 and TRBJ1-5, is DSGVTQTPKHLITATGQRVTLRCSPRSGDLSVYWYQQSLDQGLQFLIQYYNGEERAKGNILERFSAQQFPDLHSELNLSSLELGDSALYFCASSVGGLGNQPQHFGDGTRLSIL.

This chain connects TRBV4-2 to TRBJ2-3, with 13 bases that match TRBD2. J gave up 0 bases and V 5 bases, and 5 bases lay outside the gene matches. Germline CDR1 and CDR2: LGHNA and YNFKEQ. There are 17 residues in the CDR3. In DNA, the CDR3 is TGTGCCAGCAGCGGACGGACTAGCGGGGGTAGCACAGATACGCAGTATTTT. Translated: CASSGRTSGGSTDTQYF.

This chain connects TRBV29-1 to TRBJ2-7; 7 bases match TRBD1. From germline, CDR1 is SQVTM and CDR2 ANQGSEA. The CDR3 sequence is 13 residues long. V lost 4 bases to trimming and J lost 4 bases; unmatched junction nucleotides: 7. CDR3 bases: TGCAGCGTTGTTATTGCAGGGGGTTACGAGCAGTACTTC. It yields the protein CSVVIAGGYEQYF.

This chain uses TRBV6-5 with TRBJ1-5, with a possible D match to TRBD1 (5 bases). In germline, CDR1 is MNHEY, CDR2 SVGAGI. The CDR3 is 15 residues long. With 0 bases removed from V and 7 bases from J, the gap between germline ends came to 13 bases. The CDR3 protein is CASSYSGRGGQPQHF. The CDR3 DNA is TGTGCCAGCAGTTACTCTGGGCGGGGCGGGCAGCCCCAGCATTTT.

V and J are TRBV18 and TRBJ2-3; 9 bases map to TRBD2. The CDR3 runs 14 residues. J gave up 5 bases and V 9 bases, and 9 bases lay outside the gene matches. Germline loops: CDR1 KGHSH, CDR2 LQKENI. The chain's CDR3 is CASAGLARRDTQYF. CDR3 nucleotides: TGTGCCAGTGCCGGACTAGCGCGACGAGATACGCAGTATTTT.

The chain recombines TRBV27 with TRBJ1-1; D perhaps matches TRBD1 (6 bases). V gave up 2 bases and J gave up 0 bases, with 16 bases separating them. CDR3 length: 17 residues. Germline lookup yields CDR1 MNHEY and CDR2 SMNVEV (reference sequence). In DNA form, the CDR3 reads TGTGCCAGCAGTTTACTGGGGGCAGGTAAGGTGAACACTGAAGCTTTCTTT. It is translated as CASSLLGAGKVNTEAFF.

The chain is built from TRBV30 and TRBJ2-2, with D possibly TRBD1 on 5 matching bases. This CDR3 comprises 14 residues. V lost 1 base, J lost 1 base, and 7 bases lay in between. Per germline, CDR1 GTSNPN and CDR2 SVGIG (reference sequence). The CDR3 coding sequence is TGTGCCTGGAGTGCAGGGTTGAACACCGGGGAGCTGTTTTTT. Its protein product is CAWSAGLNTGELFF.

V and J are TRBV7-8 and TRBJ2-3, with 10 bases identical to TRBD2. The V segment lost 5 bases and the J segment 9 bases; nucleotides outside the gene matches: 11. The CDR3 contains 15 residues. Germline assignment: CDR1 SGHVS and CDR2 FQNEAQ. The CDR3 bases are TGTGCCAGCAGCCCTAGCGGGGGCCCTAGGGGGACGCAGTATTTT. Translated, it gives CASSPSGGPRGTQYF.

V and J are TRBV2 and TRBJ1-4; D gene unclear. Per germline, CDR1 SNHLY and CDR2 FYNNEI. V was trimmed by 5 bases and J by 6 bases, leaving 4 bases between them. There are 11 residues in the CDR3. The CDR3 spells CASSSYEKLFF. CDR3 coding DNA: TGTGCCAGCAGTTCTTATGAAAAACTGTTTTTT.

CDR3 in DNA: TGTGCCAGCAGTGTGACAGGGGGGGGCAATCAGCCCCAGCATTTT. It specifies CASSVTGGGNQPQHF. The V call is TRBV27, the J call TRBJ1-5, with 9 bases lining up with TRBD1. This CDR3 comprises 15 residues. V dropped 5 bases and J dropped 2; count of bases not matched to a gene: 4. Germline CDR1 reads MNHEY; CDR2 reads SMNVEV (reference sequence).

J is TRBJ1-2 and V is TRBV7-9; D is undetermined. V was clipped by 5 bases and J by 0 bases, with 7 bases between them. Germline CDR1 is SEHNR and CDR2 is FQNEAQ (reference sequence). This CDR3 comprises 13 residues. The CDR3 protein is CASSIQANYGYTF. CDR3 sequence (DNA): TGTGCCAGCAGCATTCAGGCTAACTATGGCTACACCTTC.

The J gene is TRBJ2-1, the V gene TRBV13, with 13 bases identical to TRBD2. CDR3 length: 16 amino acids. Per the germline V gene, CDR1 is PRHDT and CDR2 is FYEKMQ (reference sequence). V lost 7 bases, J lost 7 bases, and 10 bases stayed unmatched. For the CDR3, the DNA is TGTGCCAGCACCCTCGGACTAGCGGGAGCGAAAAATGAGCAGTTCTTC. It is translated as CASTLGLAGAKNEQFF.

V is TRBV5-1 and J is TRBJ2-5; 10 positions agree with TRBD2. J gave up 4 bases and V 7 bases, and 19 bases lay outside the gene matches. This CDR3 is 18 amino acids long. The V gene's germline CDR1 is SGHRS and CDR2 YFSETQ. The CDR3 is CASLSMPGASGRGETQYF. DNA for the CDR3: TGCGCCAGCCTCTCGATGCCTGGGGCTAGCGGGAGAGGAGAGACCCAGTACTTC.